The T cell receptor (beta chain) under discussion was sequenced for a study of T-cell memory formation after mild COVID-19. Study findings and constraints: CD4+ clones that contracted lay mainly in CM and EM; CD8+ ones lay in EMRA. Cross-reactive memory appears to have joined, as suggested by some responding clones showing up in pre-infection memory. Clones that contracted from day 15 to 85 had balanced CD4/CD8; later expanders were CD4+ biased.

This CDR3 contains 14 residues. 5'RACE, which relied on constant-segment primers, yielded TCR alpha and TCR beta cDNA libraries carrying sample barcodes and UMIs. TCRdb recomputed calls from the 5' RACE reads with MiXCR, one row per CDR3 protein. The data hold hundreds of thousands of distinct CDR3 sequences, with about 22% observed a single time. Note on this clonotype: Antigen unknown.

The source of this sequence is an adult woman who had mild COVID-19 (a few samples of this study predate the infection). Cell type and time point are not known. Sequences were obtained from PBMCs or a T cell subset sorted from them (not recorded which). The gene calls are TRBV21-1 and TRBJ2-3; the table gives TRBD2 as D, unverified against the DNA. TRBV21-1 constitutes a pseudogene. This CDR3 reads CASSNRDHRDTQYF. CDR3 nucleotides: TGTGCCAGCAGCAACAGGGACCATCGGGATACGCAGTATTTT.